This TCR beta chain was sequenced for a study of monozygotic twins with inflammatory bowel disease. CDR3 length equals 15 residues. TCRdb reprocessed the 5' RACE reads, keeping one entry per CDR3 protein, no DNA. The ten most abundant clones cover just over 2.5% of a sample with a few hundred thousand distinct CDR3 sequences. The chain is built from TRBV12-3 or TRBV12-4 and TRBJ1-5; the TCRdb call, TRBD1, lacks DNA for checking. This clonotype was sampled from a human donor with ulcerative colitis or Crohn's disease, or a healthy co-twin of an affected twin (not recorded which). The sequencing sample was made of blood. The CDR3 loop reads CASSPRGYSNQPQHF.